A selection of T cell receptor beta chains follows, all from one sample in a study of spatial heterogeneity in lung cancer. TCRdb itself ran the 5' RACE reads through MiXCR, one entry per CDR3 protein. The sample lists 80,000 to 95,000 distinct CDR3 sequences; around 9% were seen once. The starting material was PBMCs, obtained at surgery. The source is a male donor with early-stage non-small cell lung cancer. Each CDR3 is given with its conserved first and last residue. The order of the fields is V gene, J gene, clone size, CDR3 length, D gene, CDR3 protein, CDR3 DNA. A D gene is named only where the DNA matches it firmly. Clone size is given for some rows only: seen once, a few or many times, or a class if the clone is expanded.

TRBV20-1	TRBJ1-5	many	12	-	CSAEDGDQPQHF	TGCAGTGCGGAAGATGGGGATCAGCCCCAGCATTTT
TRBV4-3	TRBJ2-3	-	16	-	CASSQLPGHLTDTQYF	TGCGCCAGCAGCCAACTACCGGGACACCTCACAGATACGCAGTATTTT
TRBV28	TRBJ2-7	-	9	-	CASSPSAYF	TGTGCCAGCAGTCCAAGCGCGTACTTC
TRBV12-3/TRBV12-4	TRBJ2-7	-	12	TRBD1	CASSFSGGEQYF	TGTGCCAGCAGCTTTTCAGGGGGCGAGCAGTACTTC
TRBV28	TRBJ2-5	-	16	-	CASSSSMRGYQETQYF	TGTGCCAGCAGTTCCTCAATGAGAGGGTATCAAGAGACCCAGTACTTC
TRBV2	TRBJ1-1	few	14	-	CASSEFAGDTEAFF	TGTGCCAGCAGTGAATTTGCAGGGGACACTGAAGCTTTCTTT
TRBV5-1	TRBJ2-2	few	13	-	CASSLETYGELFF	TGCGCCAGCAGCTTGGAGACATACGGGGAGCTGTTTTTT
TRBV30	TRBJ1-2	many	11	-	CAARVFVGYTF	TGTGCTGCCAGGGTCTTTGTCGGCTACACCTTC
TRBV2	TRBJ2-2	-	18	-	CASSEGAGGASDTGELFF	TGTGCCAGCAGTGAAGGCGCCGGGGGCGCCTCCGACACCGGGGAGCTGTTTTTT
TRBV10-3	TRBJ2-7	many	15	TRBD2	CAISLGTSGSYEQYF	TGTGCCATCAGTTTGGGGACTAGCGGGTCCTACGAGCAGTACTTC
TRBV3-1	TRBJ2-2	many	18	-	CASSQDPDTEGYAGELFF	TGTGCCAGCAGCCAAGATCCGGACACAGAAGGGTACGCCGGGGAGCTGTTTTTT
TRBV19	TRBJ2-1	few	18	TRBD2	CASSSSLLAGGIYNEQFF	TGTGCCAGTAGTTCCTCACTACTAGCGGGGGGGATCTACAATGAGCAGTTCTTC
TRBV4-2	TRBJ1-1	few	13	-	CASSQDNRGGAFF	TGTGCCAGCAGCCAAGACAATCGCGGCGGAGCTTTCTTT
TRBV20-1	TRBJ2-1	-	16	TRBD2	CSARGGSGITYNEQFF	TGCAGTGCTAGAGGGGGTAGCGGGATAACCTACAATGAGCAGTTCTTC
TRBV27	TRBJ1-1	many	15	-	CASSLNAGSNTEAFF	TGTGCCAGCAGTTTAAATGCAGGGTCGAACACTGAAGCTTTCTTT
TRBV7-2	TRBJ2-7	many	11	-	CASSRAYEQYF	TGTGCCAGCAGCAGGGCCTACGAGCAGTACTTC
TRBV6-2/TRBV6-3	TRBJ1-4	-	15	-	CASSYTRFDTPKLFF	TGTGCCAGCAGTTATACTCGCTTCGACACCCCAAAACTGTTTTTT